A selection of T cell receptor beta chains follows, all from one sample in a study of beta chain features in type 1 diabetes. Profiled with immunoSEQ multiplex PCR; TCRdb holds only in-frame clones, not every one. This table has 140,000 or so clones, 13% appearing once. Sequenced material: central memory CD4+ T cells from blood. The receptors come from a man younger than 35 with type 1 diabetes. The CDR3 runs from the conserved cysteine through the conserved F or W. Each record gives: clone size, V gene, D gene, J gene, CDR3 DNA, CDR3 protein. A D gene is named only where the DNA matches it firmly. Only some rows state a clone size, as once, few, many or a class for expanded clones.

abundance: few; v_gene: TRBV7-9; d_gene: -; j_gene: TRBJ2-7; CDR3nt: TGTGCCAGCAGCCGGGAGACGATTGGCGAGCAGTACTTC; CDR3aa: CASSRETIGEQYF
abundance: few; v_gene: TRBV25-1; d_gene: -; j_gene: TRBJ1-1; CDR3nt: TGTGCCAGCAGTGATGTTGGTTCTGAAGCTTTCTTT; CDR3aa: CASSDVGSEAFF
abundance: few; v_gene: TRBV18; d_gene: -; j_gene: TRBJ2-5; CDR3nt: TGTGCCAGCTCACCACCCGAGGGAGCGGCGGAGACCCAGTACTTC; CDR3aa: CASSPPEGAAETQYF
abundance: -; v_gene: TRBV5-6; d_gene: -; j_gene: TRBJ1-1; CDR3nt: TGTGCCAGCAGCTTGTTGGGCCGAGCTGAAGCTTTCTTT; CDR3aa: CASSLLGRAEAFF
abundance: -; v_gene: TRBV23-1; d_gene: TRBD2; j_gene: TRBJ2-1; CDR3nt: TGCGCCAGCAGCCCAATCGAAAGTTGCGGGGGGCTCAATGAGCAGTTCTTC; CDR3aa: CASSPIESCGGLNEQFF
abundance: few; v_gene: TRBV28; d_gene: TRBD1; j_gene: TRBJ2-7; CDR3nt: TGTGCCACTTTGGCCCGGGGACAGGCCTCCTACGAGCAGTACTTC; CDR3aa: CATLARGQASYEQYF
abundance: few; v_gene: TRBV30; d_gene: -; j_gene: TRBJ2-6; CDR3nt: TGTGCCTCCCTCCTCTCTGGGGCCAACGTCCTGACTTTC; CDR3aa: CASLLSGANVLTF
abundance: once; v_gene: TRBV10-1; d_gene: TRBD2; j_gene: TRBJ2-3; CDR3nt: TGCGCCAGCAGCCTTCAACCGGGACTAGGCACAGATACGCAGTATTTT; CDR3aa: CASSLQPGLGTDTQYF
abundance: -; v_gene: TRBV30; d_gene: -; j_gene: TRBJ1-6; CDR3nt: TGTGCCTGGAGCCAATGGGGGTTGAGCTCCTATAATTCACCCCTCCACTTT; CDR3aa: CAWSQWGLSSYNSPLHF
abundance: few; v_gene: TRBV7-2; d_gene: TRBD1; j_gene: TRBJ1-2; CDR3nt: TGTGCCAGCAGCCCGGACAGGGGATCAGGCTACACCTTC; CDR3aa: CASSPDRGSGYTF
abundance: -; v_gene: TRBV7-2; d_gene: -; j_gene: TRBJ1-1; CDR3nt: TGTGCCAGCAGCTACCAGGGAGGGACTGAAGCTTTCTTT; CDR3aa: CASSYQGGTEAFF
abundance: few; v_gene: TRBV7-6; d_gene: TRBD2; j_gene: TRBJ2-1; CDR3nt: TGTGCCAGCAGCTTAAATGCGGGGGGAAGCGACAATGAGCAGTTCTTC; CDR3aa: CASSLNAGGSDNEQFF
abundance: -; v_gene: TRBV2; d_gene: -; j_gene: TRBJ1-2; CDR3nt: TGTGCCAGCAGTGACTCGGGACAAAACTATGGCTACACCTTC; CDR3aa: CASSDSGQNYGYTF